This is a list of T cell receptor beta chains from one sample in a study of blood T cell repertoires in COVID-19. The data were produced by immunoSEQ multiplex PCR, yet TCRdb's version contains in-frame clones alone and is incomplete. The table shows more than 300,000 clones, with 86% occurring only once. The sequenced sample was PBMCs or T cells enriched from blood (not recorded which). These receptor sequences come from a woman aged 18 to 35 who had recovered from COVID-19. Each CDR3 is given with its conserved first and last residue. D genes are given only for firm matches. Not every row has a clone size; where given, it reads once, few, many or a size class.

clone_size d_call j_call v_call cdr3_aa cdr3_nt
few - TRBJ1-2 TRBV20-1 CSASHGEANYGYTF TGCAGTGCTAGTCACGGCGAGGCGAACTATGGCTACACCTTC
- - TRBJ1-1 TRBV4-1 CASSQDVGQAVPF TGCGCCAGCAGCCAAGATGTAGGCCAGGCAGTCCCTTTT
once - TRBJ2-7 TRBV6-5 CASSKGRGYYEQYF TGTGCCAGCAGCAAAGGGCGGGGCTACTACGAGCAGTACTTC
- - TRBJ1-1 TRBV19 CASSKAAGTAEAFF TGTGCCAGTAGCAAGGCGGCGGGGACCGCTGAAGCTTTCTTT
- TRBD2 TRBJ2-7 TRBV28 CASSLPGLAGVGNYEQYF TGTGCCAGCAGTTTACCGGGACTAGCGGGAGTGGGAAACTACGAGCAGTACTTC
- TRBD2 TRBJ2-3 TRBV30 CAWSKRGSTDTQYF TGTGCCTGGTCCAAGCGGGGGAGCACAGATACGCAGTATTTT
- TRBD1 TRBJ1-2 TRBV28 CASSFAHVTGFPGYTF TGTGCCAGCAGTTTCGCTCACGTGACAGGGTTTCCCGGCTACACCTTC
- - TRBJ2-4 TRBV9 CASSVLEAGNIQYF TGTGCCAGCAGCGTCCTCGAGGCGGGAAACATTCAGTACTTC
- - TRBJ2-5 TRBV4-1 CASSHADRDQETQYF TGCGCCAGCAGCCACGCCGATCGGGACCAAGAGACCCAGTACTTC
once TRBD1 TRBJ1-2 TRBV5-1 CASSTGTGEFNYGYTF TGCGCCAGCAGCACGGGGACAGGGGAATTCAACTATGGCTACACCTTC
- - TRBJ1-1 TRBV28 CASSLPLSEAFF TGTGCCAGCAGTCTTCCCCTCTCCGAAGCTTTCTTT
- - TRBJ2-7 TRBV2 CASRQGFLSYEQYF TGTGCCAGCAGACAGGGATTTTTATCCTACGAGCAGTACTTC
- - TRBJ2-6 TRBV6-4 CASSLGGSGANVLTF TGTGCCAGCAGTTTAGGGGGCTCTGGGGCCAACGTCCTGACTTTC
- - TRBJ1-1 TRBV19 CASSISMNTEAFF TGTGCCAGTAGTATTTCAATGAACACTGAAGCTTTCTTT
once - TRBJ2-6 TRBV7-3 CASSLGLSGANVLTF TGTGCCAGCAGCTTAGGGCTCTCTGGGGCCAACGTCCTGACTTTC
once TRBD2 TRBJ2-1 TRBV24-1 CATSGVPSGRKNEQFF TGTGCCACCAGTGGCGTACCCAGCGGGAGGAAGAATGAGCAGTTCTTC
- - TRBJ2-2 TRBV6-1 CASSEARSGELFF TGTGCCAGCAGTGAAGCGCGTTCCGGGGAGCTGTTTTTT
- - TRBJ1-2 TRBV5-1 CASSLGTPGHNYGYTF TGCGCCAGCAGCTTGGGGACCCCAGGGCATAACTATGGCTACACCTTC
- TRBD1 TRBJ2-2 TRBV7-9 CASSLGTGMTGELFF TGTGCCAGCAGCTTAGGGACAGGGATGACCGGGGAGCTGTTTTTT
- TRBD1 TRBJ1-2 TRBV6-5 CASRTGQGGGYGYTF TGTGCCAGCAGGACCGGACAGGGCGGGGGCTATGGCTACACCTTC
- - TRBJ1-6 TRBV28 CASSANRVGAYNSPLHF TGTGCCAGCAGTGCTAACAGGGTGGGCGCCTATAATTCACCCCTCCACTTT
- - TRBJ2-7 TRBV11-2 CASSLDSASAFDEQYF TGTGCCAGCAGCTTAGATAGCGCTAGTGCATTCGACGAGCAGTACTTC
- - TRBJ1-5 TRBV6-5 CATLRIVDGDQPQHF TGTGCCACCCTAAGGATCGTTGACGGAGATCAGCCCCAGCATTTT
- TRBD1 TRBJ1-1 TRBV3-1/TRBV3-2 CASSRQGDTEAFF TGTGCCAGCAGCCGACAGGGGGACACTGAAGCTTTCTTT
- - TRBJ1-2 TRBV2 CASTRTEHGYTF TGTGCCAGCACCCGGACAGAACATGGCTACACCTTC
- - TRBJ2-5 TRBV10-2 CASVGIQGWETQYF TGCGCCAGCGTGGGTATTCAGGGGTGGGAGACCCAGTACTTC
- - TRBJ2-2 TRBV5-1 CASSWPTGQNTGELFF TGCGCCAGCAGCTGGCCCACCGGACAGAACACCGGGGAGCTGTTTTTT
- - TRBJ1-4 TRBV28 CASSLVQQNEKLFF TGTGCCAGCAGTTTGGTACAGCAAAATGAAAAACTGTTTTTT
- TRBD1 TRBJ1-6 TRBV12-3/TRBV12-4 CASSIRQGGLHF TGTGCCAGCAGTATTCGACAGGGGGGCCTCCACTTT
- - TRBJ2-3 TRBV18 CASSLPSVTDTQYF TGTGCCAGCTCACTCCCAAGCGTCACAGATACGCAGTATTTT
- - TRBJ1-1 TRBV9 CASSVQSDTEAFF TGTGCCAGCAGCGTCCAAAGCGACACTGAAGCTTTCTTT
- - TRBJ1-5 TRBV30 CAWKTGFNQPQHF TGTGCCTGGAAGACGGGATTCAATCAGCCCCAGCATTTT
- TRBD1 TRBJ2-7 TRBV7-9 CASSALDRGVHEQYF TGTGCCAGCAGCGCTTTGGACAGGGGCGTCCACGAGCAGTACTTC
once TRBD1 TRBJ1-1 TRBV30 CAWSVRDRVNTEAFF TGTGCCTGGAGTGTACGAGACAGGGTGAACACTGAAGCTTTCTTT
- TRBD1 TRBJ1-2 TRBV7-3 CASSQTGNYDYGYTF TGTGCCAGCAGCCAGACAGGGAATTATGACTATGGCTACACCTTC
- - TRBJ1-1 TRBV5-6 CASSLPGENTEAFF TGTGCCAGCAGCTTGCCGGGTGAGAACACTGAAGCTTTCTTT
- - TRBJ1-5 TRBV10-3 CAISASDGDQPQHF TGTGCCATCAGTGCGTCGGACGGGGATCAGCCCCAGCATTTT
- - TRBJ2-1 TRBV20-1 CSGGSDNEQFF TGCAGTGGAGGGAGTGACAATGAGCAGTTCTTC
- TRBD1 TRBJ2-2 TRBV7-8 CASSSGTGGTGELFF TGTGCCAGCAGTTCTGGGACAGGGGGTACCGGGGAGCTGTTTTTT
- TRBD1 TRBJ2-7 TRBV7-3 CASSSVRTGGHF TGTGCCAGCAGCTCCGTTCGGACAGGGGGCCACTTC
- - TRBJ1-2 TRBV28 CASSSQGGYGYTF TGTGCCAGCAGTTCCCAGGGCGGCTATGGCTACACCTTC
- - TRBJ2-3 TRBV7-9 CASSQRGQDTDTQYF TGTGCCAGCAGCCAGCGGGGACAGGACACAGATACGCAGTATTTT
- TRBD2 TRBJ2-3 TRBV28 CASSNSGSRTDTQYF TGTGCCAGCAGTAATAGCGGGAGTAGGACGGATACGCAGTATTTT
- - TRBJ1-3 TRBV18 CASSPTGSGNTIYF TGTGCCAGCTCACCTACGGGGTCTGGAAACACCATATATTTT
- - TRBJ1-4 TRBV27 CASSAYSTGSEKLFF TGTGCCAGCAGTGCGTACAGCACGGGGAGTGAAAAACTGTTTTTT
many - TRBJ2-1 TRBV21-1 CASSTAKGTGVSYNEQFF TGTGCCAGCAGCACCGCAAAAGGAACGGGAGTCTCCTACAATGAGCAGTTCTTC
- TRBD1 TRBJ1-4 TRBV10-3 CAISERGQGINEKLFF TGTGCCATCAGTGAGAGGGGACAGGGGATTAATGAAAAACTGTTTTTT
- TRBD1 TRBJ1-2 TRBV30 CAWNQGGETYGYTF TGTGCCTGGAATCAGGGGGGTGAGACCTATGGCTACACCTTC
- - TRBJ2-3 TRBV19 CASSNAPADTDTQYF TGTGCCAGTAGTAACGCGCCTGCGGACACAGATACGCAGTATTTT
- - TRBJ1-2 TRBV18 CASSPGTDYGYTF TGTGCCAGCTCACCAGGTACAGATTATGGCTACACCTTC
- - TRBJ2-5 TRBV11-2 CASSLEVGGAETQYF TGTGCCAGCAGCTTAGAGGTTGGGGGGGCAGAGACCCAGTACTTC
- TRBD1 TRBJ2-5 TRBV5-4 CASSYRTGEETQYF TGTGCCAGCAGTTATCGGACAGGAGAAGAGACCCAGTACTTC
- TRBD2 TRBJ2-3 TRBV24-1 CATLAGDTDTQYF TGTGCCACCCTAGCGGGAGATACAGATACGCAGTATTTT